One and the same sample provided the 14 T cell receptor beta chains below, sequenced in a study of PD-L1 blockade in urothelial cancer. Sequencing used immunoSEQ multiplex PCR; TCRdb keeps in-frame clones, though not all of them. The sample yields roughly 60,000 clones, more than 65% seen once. The source was PBMCs, collected around atezolizumab (anti-PD-L1) treatment. These receptors were obtained from a man aged 65 to 85 with urothelial cancer.

The chain uses TRBV13 and TRBJ2-4, with 10 bases aligning to TRBD1. Per the germline V gene, CDR1 is PRHDT and CDR2 is FYEKMQ (reference sequence). The V segment lost 4 bases and the J segment 3 bases; nucleotides outside the gene matches: 3. CDR3 size: 15 residues. For the CDR3, the DNA is TGTGCCAGCAGCTCGGGACAGGGGTTCAAAAACATTCAGTACTTC. It yields the protein CASSSGQGFKNIQYF.

The sample holds one count of this clone. V and J are TRBV11-1 and TRBJ2-2, with 9 bases identical to TRBD1. Germline values: CDR1 SGHAT, CDR2 FQDESV (reference sequence). The J segment lost 6 bases and the V segment lost 5 bases, leaving 10 bases of the junction unmatched. This CDR3 spans 16 amino acids. The CDR3 reads CASSPWDRDLPGELFF. The CDR3 DNA follows: TGTGCCAGCAGCCCATGGGACAGGGATCTTCCCGGGGAGCTGTTTTTT.

The rearrangement joins TRBV11-3 to TRBJ2-3; D is unresolved. The CDR3 spans 12 residues. The V end was cut by 0 bases, the J end by 4 bases, with 2 bases between. Germline V CDR1 and CDR2: SGHNT, YENEEA. The CDR3 loop reads CASSLDADTQYF. The DNA of the CDR3 is TGTGCCAGCAGCTTAGACGCAGATACGCAGTATTTT. Filled out from reference TRBV11-3 and TRBJ2-3, the complete variable domain reads EAGVVQSPRYKIIEKKQPVAFWCNPISGHNTLYWYLQNLGQGPELLIRYENEEAVDDSQLPKDRFSAERLKGVDSTLKIQPAELGDSAVYLCASSLDADTQYFGPGTRLTVL.

The J gene is TRBJ1-3, the V gene TRBV27; 8 bases are shared with TRBD1. CDR1 MNHEY and CDR2 SMNVEV come from the germline V gene (reference sequence). The trim removed 5 bases at V and 0 bases at J, leaving 3 bases unmatched. The CDR3 length is 15 residues. The CDR3 is CASSAGQGSGNTIYF. In nucleotides, the CDR3 is TGTGCCAGCAGTGCAGGACAGGGCTCTGGAAACACCATATATTTT.

This clone was counted once. The chain employs TRBV7-9 and TRBJ2-5, with 7 bases that match TRBD1. Trimming at V came to 3 bases and at J to 4 bases, leaving 2 bases not matched to a gene. Germline V gene lookup returns CDR1 SEHNR and CDR2 FQNEAQ (reference sequence). The CDR3 consists of 13 residues. The CDR3 sequence is CASSFTGVETQYF. In DNA, the CDR3 is TGTGCCAGCAGCTTCACAGGGGTAGAGACCCAGTACTTC.

This CDR3 reads CATRYGGTSTDTQYF. CDR3 nucleotide sequence: TGTGCCACCCGATACGGCGGTACTAGCACAGATACGCAGTATTTT. This chain links TRBV7-2 with TRBJ2-3; D ambiguous. The germline V gene has CDR1 SGHTA and CDR2 FQGNSA. This CDR3 has 15 amino acids. Trimming left V 10 bases short and J 0 bases short, with 17 bases between.

The chain carries TRBV5-1 and TRBJ1-2; TRBD1 agrees at 10 bases. Trimming cost V 6 bases and J 4 bases; bases outside gene matches: 9. The CDR3 length is 15 residues. CDR1 is SGHRS and CDR2 is YFSETQ in the germline V gene. The CDR3 region is CASTGMTGGFYGYTF. For the CDR3, the DNA is TGCGCCAGCACGGGAATGACAGGGGGCTTCTATGGCTACACCTTC.

The rearrangement joins TRBV6-4 to TRBJ2-7; weak D call: TRBD2 (5 bases). This CDR3 comprises 14 residues. Trimming removed 4 bases at V and 7 bases at J, with 17 bases between. Per the germline V gene, CDR1 is MRHNA and CDR2 is SNTAGT. The CDR3 region is CASSGSRRRCEQYF. The CDR3 DNA is TGTGCCAGCAGTGGGTCGCGGAGGAGGTGTGAGCAGTACTTC.

The J gene is TRBJ2-3, the V gene TRBV5-1, with TRBD1 identical over 9 bases. Germline V lookup: CDR1 SGHRS, CDR2 YFSETQ. The CDR3 totals 14 residues. V trimming: 3 bases; J trimming: 4 bases; junction bases outside the gene matches: 3. CDR3 DNA sequence: TGCGCCAGCAGCTCCGGGACAGGGCCAGATACGCAGTATTTT. Its translation is CASSSGTGPDTQYF.

V usage is TRBV7-6 and J usage is TRBJ1-1; maybe TRBD1 (6 bases). Germline loops: CDR1 SGHVS, CDR2 FNYEAQ. Trimming took off 4 bases at V and 4 bases at J, with 13 bases between the two ends. This CDR3 is 14 amino acids long. The CDR3 loop reads CASSYGTWGTEAFF. DNA for the CDR3: TGTGCCAGCAGCTACGGGACATGGGGCACTGAAGCTTTCTTT.

The sample holds a few counts of this clone. J is TRBJ1-5 and V is TRBV2; 9 bases match TRBD1. V lost 6 bases and J lost 6; bases outside the gene matches: 6. The CDR3 is 14 residues long. Per germline, CDR1 SNHLY and CDR2 FYNNEI. CDR3 sequence reads: CASSSGQGSQPQHF. CDR3 DNA sequence: TGTGCCAGCAGCTCAGGACAGGGGAGTCAGCCCCAGCATTTT.

This sequence joins TRBV9 and TRBJ2-5, with TRBD1 identical over 7 bases. The V gene's germline CDR1 is SGDLS and CDR2 YYNGEE. The V segment lost 1 base and the J segment 4 bases; nucleotides outside the gene matches: 4. The CDR3 loop spans 14 amino acids. The CDR3 nucleotides read TGTGCCAGCAGCGTACAGGGGGAAAGAGAGACCCAGTACTTC. It translates to CASSVQGERETQYF.

The J gene is TRBJ2-7, the V gene TRBV6-5, with 7 bases fitting TRBD2. The CDR3 is 14 amino acids. Losses at the gene ends were 0 bases for V and 5 bases for J; bases not matched to a gene: 4. Germline CDR1 and CDR2: MNHEY and SVGAGI. CDR3 loop: CASSYSRGGNEQYF. The CDR3, as DNA: TGTGCCAGCAGTTACTCTAGGGGAGGGAACGAGCAGTACTTC.

This clone was counted a few times. This chain connects TRBV19 to TRBJ1-5; TRBD1 matches at 8 bases. The V gene end was trimmed by 3 bases and the J gene end by 0 bases; junction bases not matched to a gene: 4. This CDR3 spans 16 amino acids. Per germline, CDR1 LNHDA and CDR2 SQIVND (reference sequence). DNA of the CDR3: TGTGCCAGTAGTATGGGACAGGACCCTAGCAATCAGCCCCAGCATTTT. Its translation is CASSMGQDPSNQPQHF.